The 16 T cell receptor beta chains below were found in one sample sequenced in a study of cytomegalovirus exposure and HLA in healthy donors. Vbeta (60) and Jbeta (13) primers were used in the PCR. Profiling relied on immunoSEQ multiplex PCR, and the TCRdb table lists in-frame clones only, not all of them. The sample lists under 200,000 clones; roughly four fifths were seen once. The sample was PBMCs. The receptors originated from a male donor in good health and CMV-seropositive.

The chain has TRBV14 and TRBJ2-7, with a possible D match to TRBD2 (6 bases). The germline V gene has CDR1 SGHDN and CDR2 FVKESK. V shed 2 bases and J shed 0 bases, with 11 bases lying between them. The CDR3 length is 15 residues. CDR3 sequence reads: CASSQYLANSYEQYF. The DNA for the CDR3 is TGTGCCAGCAGCCAATACCTAGCGAACTCCTACGAGCAGTACTTC.

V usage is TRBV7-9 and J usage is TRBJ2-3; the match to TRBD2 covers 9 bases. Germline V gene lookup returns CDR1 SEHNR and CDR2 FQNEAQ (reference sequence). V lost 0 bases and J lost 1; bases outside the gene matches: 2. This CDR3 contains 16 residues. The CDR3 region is CASSLAREGGTDTQYF. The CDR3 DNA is TGTGCCAGCAGCTTAGCGCGGGAGGGGGGCACAGATACGCAGTATTTT. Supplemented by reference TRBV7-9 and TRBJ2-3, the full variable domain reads DTGVSQNPRHKITKRGQNVTFRCDPISEHNRLYWYRQTLGQGPEFLTYFQNEAQLEKSRLLSDRFSAERPKGSFSTLEIQRTEQGDSAMYLCASSLAREGGTDTQYFGPGTRLTVL.

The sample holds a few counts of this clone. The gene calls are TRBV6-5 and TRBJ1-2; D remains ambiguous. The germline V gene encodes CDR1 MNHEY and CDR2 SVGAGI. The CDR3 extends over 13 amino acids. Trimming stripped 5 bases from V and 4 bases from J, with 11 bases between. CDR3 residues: CASSLFLSYGYTF. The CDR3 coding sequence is TGTGCCAGCAGTCTCTTTTTGTCCTATGGCTACACCTTC.

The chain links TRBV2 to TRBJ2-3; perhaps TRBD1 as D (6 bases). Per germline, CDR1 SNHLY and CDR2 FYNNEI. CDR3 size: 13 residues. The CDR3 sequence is CGGPGTLGDTQYF. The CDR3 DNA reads TGTGGCGGACCCGGGACACTAGGAGATACGCAGTATTTT.

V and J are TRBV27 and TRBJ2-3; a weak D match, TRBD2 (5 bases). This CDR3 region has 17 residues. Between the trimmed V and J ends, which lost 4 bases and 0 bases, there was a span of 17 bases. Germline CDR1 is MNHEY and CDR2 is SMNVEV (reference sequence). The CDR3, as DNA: TGTGCCAGCAGTTCCCCCGTAGCGCTAGATAGCACAGATACGCAGTATTTT. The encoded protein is CASSSPVALDSTDTQYF.

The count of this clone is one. The CDR3 nucleotides are TGTGCCAGCAGCTTAGGACTAGCGGCTACCAATGAGCAGTTCTTC. Translating it yields CASSLGLAATNEQFF. J is TRBJ2-1 and V is TRBV7-6, with 9 bases fitting TRBD2. V shed 1 base and J 6 bases; nucleotides not matched to a gene: 4. The CDR3 length is 15 residues. Germline V gives CDR1 SGHVS, CDR2 FNYEAQ.

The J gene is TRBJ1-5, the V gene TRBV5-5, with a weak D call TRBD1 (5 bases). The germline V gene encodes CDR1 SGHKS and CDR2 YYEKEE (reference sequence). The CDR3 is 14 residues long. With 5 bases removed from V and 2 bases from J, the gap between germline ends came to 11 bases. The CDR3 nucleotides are TGTGCCAGCAGTCCGGACACCCGCAATCAGCCCCAGCATTTT. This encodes CASSPDTRNQPQHF.

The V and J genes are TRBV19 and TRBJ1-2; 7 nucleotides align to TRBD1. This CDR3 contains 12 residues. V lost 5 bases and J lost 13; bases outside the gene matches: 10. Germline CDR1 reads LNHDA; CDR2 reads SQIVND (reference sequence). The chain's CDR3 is CASSLREGAFTF. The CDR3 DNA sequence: TGTGCCAGTAGTCTTCGGGAGGGGGCTTTCACCTTC.

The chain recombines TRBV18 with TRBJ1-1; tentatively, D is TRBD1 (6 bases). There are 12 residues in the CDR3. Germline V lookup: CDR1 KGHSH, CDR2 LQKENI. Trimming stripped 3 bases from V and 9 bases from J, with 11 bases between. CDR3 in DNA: TGTGCCAGCTCACCTTTGGGGGGGCAAGCTTTCTTT. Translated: CASSPLGGQAFF.

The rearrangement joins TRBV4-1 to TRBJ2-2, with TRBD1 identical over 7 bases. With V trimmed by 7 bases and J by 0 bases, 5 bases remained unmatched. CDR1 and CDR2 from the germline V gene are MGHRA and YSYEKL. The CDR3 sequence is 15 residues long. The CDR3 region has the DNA TGCGCCAGCAAAGGACAGGCTGCGAACACCGGGGAGCTGTTTTTT. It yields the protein CASKGQAANTGELFF.

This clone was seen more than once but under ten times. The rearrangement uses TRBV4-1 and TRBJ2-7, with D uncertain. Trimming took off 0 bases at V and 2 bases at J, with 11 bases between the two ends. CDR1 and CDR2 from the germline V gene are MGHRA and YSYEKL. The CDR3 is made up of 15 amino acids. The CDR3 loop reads CASSQDGTAAYEQYF. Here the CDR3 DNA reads TGCGCCAGCAGCCAAGATGGAACCGCGGCCTACGAGCAGTACTTC.

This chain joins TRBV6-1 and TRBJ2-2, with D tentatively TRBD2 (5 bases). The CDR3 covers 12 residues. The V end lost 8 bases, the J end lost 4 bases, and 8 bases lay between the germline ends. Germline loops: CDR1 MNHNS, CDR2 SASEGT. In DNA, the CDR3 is TGTGCCAGCGGACTGACCACCGGGGAGCTGTTTTTT. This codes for CASGLTTGELFF.

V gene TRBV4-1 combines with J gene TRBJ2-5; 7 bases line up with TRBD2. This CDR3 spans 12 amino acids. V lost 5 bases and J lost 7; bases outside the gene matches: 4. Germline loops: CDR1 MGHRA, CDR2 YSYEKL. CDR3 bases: TGCGCCAGCAGCGGTACGGGAGGGACCCAGTACTTC. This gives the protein CASSGTGGTQYF.

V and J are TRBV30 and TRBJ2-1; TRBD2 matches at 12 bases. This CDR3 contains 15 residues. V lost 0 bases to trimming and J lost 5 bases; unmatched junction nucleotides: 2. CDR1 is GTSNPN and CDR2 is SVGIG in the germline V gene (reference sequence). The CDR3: CAWSVGLAGNNEQFF. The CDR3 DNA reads TGTGCCTGGAGTGTAGGACTAGCGGGAAACAATGAGCAGTTCTTC.

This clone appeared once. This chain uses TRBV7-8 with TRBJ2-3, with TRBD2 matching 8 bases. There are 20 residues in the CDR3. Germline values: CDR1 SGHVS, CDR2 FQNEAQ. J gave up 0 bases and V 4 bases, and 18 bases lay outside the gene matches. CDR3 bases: TGTGCCAGCAGCTGGGATATAGGGCGGGAGGACGGGACTAGCACAGATACGCAGTATTTT. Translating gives CASSWDIGREDGTSTDTQYF.

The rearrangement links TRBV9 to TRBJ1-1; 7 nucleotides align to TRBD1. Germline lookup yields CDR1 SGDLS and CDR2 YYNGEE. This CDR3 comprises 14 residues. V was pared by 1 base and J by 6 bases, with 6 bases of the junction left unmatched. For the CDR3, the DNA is TGTGCCAGCAGCGTAATTGGAGGGGGCTCTGAAGCTTTCTTT. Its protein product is CASSVIGGGSEAFF.